The text below deals with one TCR beta chain. Germline V gene lookup returns CDR1 SQVTM and CDR2 ANQGSEA. This CDR3 has 11 residues. V was cut by 3 bases and J by 8 bases, with 9 bases left in between. The source of the sample is a study of OX40 agonist ivuxolimab in advanced cancers. Study details: Aged about 20 to 85 with a mean of approximately 57 years, they were 82.7% male.

Sampling of blood occurred at baseline, cycle 4 day 1, and cycle 7 day 1. Profiling relied on immunoSEQ multiplex PCR, and the TCRdb table lists in-frame clones only, not all of them. The sample holds 57,000 or so clones, about four fifths seen once. Sequenced material: CD4+ or CD8+ T cells sorted from blood, taken in a trial of the OX40 agonist ivuxolimab. The chain links TRBV29-1 to TRBJ2-3; unclear D gene. This receptor was obtained from an adult with an advanced solid tumor such as melanoma, head and neck, liver or kidney cancer. In DNA form, the CDR3 reads TGCAGCGTTGAGTTAATTGGTACGCAGTATTTT. Protein product: CSVELIGTQYF.